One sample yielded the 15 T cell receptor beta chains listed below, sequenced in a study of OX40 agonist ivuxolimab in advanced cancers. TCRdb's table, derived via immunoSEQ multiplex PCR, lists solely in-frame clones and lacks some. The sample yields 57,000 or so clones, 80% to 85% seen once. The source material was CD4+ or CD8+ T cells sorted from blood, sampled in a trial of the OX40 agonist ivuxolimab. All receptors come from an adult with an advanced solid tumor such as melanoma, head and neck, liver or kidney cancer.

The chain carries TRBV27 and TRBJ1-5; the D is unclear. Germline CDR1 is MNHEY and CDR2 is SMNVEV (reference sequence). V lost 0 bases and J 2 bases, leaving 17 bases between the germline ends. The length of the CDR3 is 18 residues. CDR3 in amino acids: CASSLSPPMRVGNQPQHF. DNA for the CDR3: TGTGCCAGCAGTTTATCTCCCCCAATGAGAGTTGGCAATCAGCCCCAGCATTTT.

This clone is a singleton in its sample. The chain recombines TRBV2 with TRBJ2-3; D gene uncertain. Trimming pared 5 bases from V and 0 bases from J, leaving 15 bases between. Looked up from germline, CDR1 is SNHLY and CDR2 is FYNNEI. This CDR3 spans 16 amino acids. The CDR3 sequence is CASSFERTSSTDTQYF. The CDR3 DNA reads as TGTGCCAGCAGTTTCGAAAGGACCTCGAGCACAGATACGCAGTATTTT.

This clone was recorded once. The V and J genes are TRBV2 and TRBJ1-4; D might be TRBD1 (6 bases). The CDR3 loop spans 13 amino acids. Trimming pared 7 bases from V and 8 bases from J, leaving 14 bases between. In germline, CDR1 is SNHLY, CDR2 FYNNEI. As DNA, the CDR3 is TGTGCCAGCAACGGGGGCGCGGAAGAAAAACTGTTTTTT. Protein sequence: CASNGGAEEKLFF.

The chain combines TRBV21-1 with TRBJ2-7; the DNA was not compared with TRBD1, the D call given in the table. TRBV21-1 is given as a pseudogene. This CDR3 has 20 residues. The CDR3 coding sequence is TGTGCCAGCAGCAAGCAAGCTCAACAGGGTCCCCCCCCGGGTACATACGAGCAGTACTTC. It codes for CASSKQAQQGPPPGTYEQYF.

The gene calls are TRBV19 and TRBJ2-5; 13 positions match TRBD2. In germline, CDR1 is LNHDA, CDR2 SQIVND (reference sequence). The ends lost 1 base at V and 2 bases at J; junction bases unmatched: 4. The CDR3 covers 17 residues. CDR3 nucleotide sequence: TGTGCCAGTAGTATAGGGGGACTAGCGGGACATCAAGAGACCCAGTACTTC. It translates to CASSIGGLAGHQETQYF.

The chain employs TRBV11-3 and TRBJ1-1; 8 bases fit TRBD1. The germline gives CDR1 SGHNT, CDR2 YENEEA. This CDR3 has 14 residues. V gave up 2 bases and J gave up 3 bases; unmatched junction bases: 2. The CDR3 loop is CASSLQGADTEAFF. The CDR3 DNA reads TGTGCCAGCAGCTTACAGGGGGCGGACACTGAAGCTTTCTTT.

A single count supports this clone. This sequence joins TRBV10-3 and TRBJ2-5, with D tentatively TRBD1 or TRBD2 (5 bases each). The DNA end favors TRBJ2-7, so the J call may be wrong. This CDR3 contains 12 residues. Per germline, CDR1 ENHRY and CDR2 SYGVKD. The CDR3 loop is CAISEAGSEQYF. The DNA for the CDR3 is TGTGCCATCAGTGAGGCAGGGAGCGAGCAGTACTTC.

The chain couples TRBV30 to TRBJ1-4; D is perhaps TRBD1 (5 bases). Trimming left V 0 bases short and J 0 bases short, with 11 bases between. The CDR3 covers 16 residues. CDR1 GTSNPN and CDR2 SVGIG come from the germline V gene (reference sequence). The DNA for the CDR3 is TGTGCCTGGAGTGTACCTCAGACAGCAACTAATGAAAAACTGTTTTTT. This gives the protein CAWSVPQTATNEKLFF.

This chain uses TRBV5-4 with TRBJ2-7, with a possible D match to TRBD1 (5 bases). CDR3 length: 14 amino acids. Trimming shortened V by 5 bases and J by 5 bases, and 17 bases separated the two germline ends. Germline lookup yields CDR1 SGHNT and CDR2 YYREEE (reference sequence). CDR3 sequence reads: CASRVLGVDHEQYF. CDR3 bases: TGTGCCAGCAGAGTCCTAGGGGTGGATCACGAGCAGTACTTC.

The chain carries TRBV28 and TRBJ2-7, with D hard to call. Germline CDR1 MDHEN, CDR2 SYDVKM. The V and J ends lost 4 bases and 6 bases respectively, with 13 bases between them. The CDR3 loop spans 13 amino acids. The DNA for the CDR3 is TGTGCCAGCAGTTCAGTCGTAGGGCGCGAGCAGTACTTC. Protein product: CASSSVVGREQYF.

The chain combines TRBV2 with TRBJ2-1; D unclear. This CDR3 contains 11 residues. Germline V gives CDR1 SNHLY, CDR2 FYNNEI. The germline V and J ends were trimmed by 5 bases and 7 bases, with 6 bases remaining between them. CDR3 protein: CASSSWNEQFF. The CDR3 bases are TGTGCCAGCAGTAGTTGGAATGAGCAGTTCTTC. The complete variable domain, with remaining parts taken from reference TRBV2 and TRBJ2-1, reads EPEVTQTPSHQVTQMGQEVILRCVPISNHLYFYWYRQILGQKVEFLVSFYNNEISEKSEIFDDQFSVERPDGSNFTLKIRSTKLEDSAMYFCASSSWNEQFFGPGTRLTVL.

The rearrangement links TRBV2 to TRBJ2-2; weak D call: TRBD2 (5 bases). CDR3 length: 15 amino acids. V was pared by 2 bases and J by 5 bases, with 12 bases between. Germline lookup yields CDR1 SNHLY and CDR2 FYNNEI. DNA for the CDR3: TGTGCCAGCAGTGAACGGAGGCTTGGGACCGGGGAGCTGTTTTTT. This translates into CASSERRLGTGELFF.

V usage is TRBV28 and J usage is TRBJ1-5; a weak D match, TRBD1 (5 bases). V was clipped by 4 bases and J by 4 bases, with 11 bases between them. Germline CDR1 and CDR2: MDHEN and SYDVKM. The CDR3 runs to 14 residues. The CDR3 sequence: CASSSGFRNQPQHF. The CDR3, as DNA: TGTGCCAGCAGTTCAGGGTTTCGAAATCAGCCCCAGCATTTT.

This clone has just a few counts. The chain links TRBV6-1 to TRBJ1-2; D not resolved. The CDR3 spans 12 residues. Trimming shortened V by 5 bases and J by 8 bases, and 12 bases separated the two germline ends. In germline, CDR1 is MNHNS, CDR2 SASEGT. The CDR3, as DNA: TGTGCCAGCAGTCAGATCGGGAACGGCTACACCTTC. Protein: CASSQIGNGYTF.

The CDR3 protein is CAIRPSGGYNEQFF. CDR3 nucleotides: TGTGCCATCCGACCGAGCGGAGGGTACAATGAGCAGTTCTTC. This chain connects TRBV6-6 to TRBJ2-1, with D possibly TRBD2 on 6 matching bases. The CDR3 is made up of 14 amino acids. Germline CDR1 reads MNHNY; CDR2 reads SVGAGI (reference sequence). The V end lost 10 bases, the J end lost 4 bases, and 17 bases lay between the germline ends.